This T cell receptor (beta chain) was obtained from a study of blood T cells in healthy people across ages. This clonotype was recorded a few times. This CDR3 contains 14 residues. Germline V gives CDR1 SEHNR, CDR2 FQNEAQ (reference sequence). The V and J ends lost 5 bases and 1 base respectively, with 11 bases between them. The second PCR ran about 6 to 12 cycles with a sample-barcoded 5' primer and J-beta primers. TCRdb passed the 5' RACE reads through MiXCR, listing each CDR3 protein once. Here the sample spans more than 450,000 distinct CDR3 sequences, roughly a quarter being singletons. The same data also went into a second study, on T cells of mothers and their children.

The gene calls are TRBV7-9 and TRBJ1-1, with D perhaps TRBD1 (5 bases). The receptor was derived from a boy younger than 10 in good health. The sample taken for sequencing was blood. The CDR3 protein is CASSAQARNTEAFF. The DNA for the CDR3 is TGTGCCAGCAGCGCACAGGCCCGGAACACTGAAGCTTTCTTT.